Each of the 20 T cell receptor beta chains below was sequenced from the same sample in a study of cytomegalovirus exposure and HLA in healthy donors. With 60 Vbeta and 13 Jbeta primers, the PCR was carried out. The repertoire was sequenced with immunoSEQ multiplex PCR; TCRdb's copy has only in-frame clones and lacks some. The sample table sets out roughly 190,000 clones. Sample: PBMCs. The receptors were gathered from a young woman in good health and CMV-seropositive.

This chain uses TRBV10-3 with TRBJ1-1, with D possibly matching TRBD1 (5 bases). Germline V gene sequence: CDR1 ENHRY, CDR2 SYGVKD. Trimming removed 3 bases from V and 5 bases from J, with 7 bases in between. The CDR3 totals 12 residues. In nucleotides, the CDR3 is TGTGCCATCAGTGACGGGGGGACTGAAGCTTTCTTT. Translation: CAISDGGTEAFF.

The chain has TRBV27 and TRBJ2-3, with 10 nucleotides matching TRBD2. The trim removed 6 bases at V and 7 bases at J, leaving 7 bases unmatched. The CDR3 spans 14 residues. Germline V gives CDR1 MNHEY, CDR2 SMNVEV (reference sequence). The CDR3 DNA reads TGTGCCAGCAGACTACTAGCGGGGCCACATACGCAGTATTTT. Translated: CASRLLAGPHTQYF.

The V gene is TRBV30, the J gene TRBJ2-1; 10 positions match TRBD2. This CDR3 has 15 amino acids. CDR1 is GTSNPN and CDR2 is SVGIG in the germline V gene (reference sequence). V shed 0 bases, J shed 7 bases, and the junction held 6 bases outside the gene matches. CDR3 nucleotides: TGTGCCTGGAGTGTGAAAGCGGGAGGGAGGAATGAGCAGTTCTTC. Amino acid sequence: CAWSVKAGGRNEQFF.

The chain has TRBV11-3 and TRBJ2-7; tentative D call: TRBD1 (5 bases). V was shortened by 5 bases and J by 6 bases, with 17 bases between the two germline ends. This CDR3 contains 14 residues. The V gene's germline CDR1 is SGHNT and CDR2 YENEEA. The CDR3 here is CASSPLTLGAEQYF. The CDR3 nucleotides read TGTGCCAGCAGCCCTCTAACCTTAGGGGCCGAGCAGTACTTC.

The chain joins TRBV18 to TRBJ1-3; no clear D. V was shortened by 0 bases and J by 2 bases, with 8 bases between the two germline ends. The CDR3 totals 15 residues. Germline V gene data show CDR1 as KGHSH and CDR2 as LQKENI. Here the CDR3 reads CASSPPHGAGNTIYF. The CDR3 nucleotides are TGTGCCAGCTCACCACCTCACGGGGCTGGAAACACCATATATTTT.

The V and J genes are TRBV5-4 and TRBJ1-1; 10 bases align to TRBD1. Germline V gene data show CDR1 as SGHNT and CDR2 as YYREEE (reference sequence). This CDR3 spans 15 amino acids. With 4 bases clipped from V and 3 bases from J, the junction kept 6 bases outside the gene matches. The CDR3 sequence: CASSGRDRGDTEAFF. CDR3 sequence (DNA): TGTGCCAGCAGCGGACGGGACAGGGGTGACACTGAAGCTTTCTTT.

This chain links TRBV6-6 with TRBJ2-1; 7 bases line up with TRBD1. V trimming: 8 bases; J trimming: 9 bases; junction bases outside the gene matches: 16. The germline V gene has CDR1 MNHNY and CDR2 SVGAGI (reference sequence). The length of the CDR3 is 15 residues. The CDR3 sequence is CASSGTGTVYGEQFF. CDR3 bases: TGTGCCAGCTCGGGTACCGGGACAGTTTACGGTGAGCAGTTCTTC.

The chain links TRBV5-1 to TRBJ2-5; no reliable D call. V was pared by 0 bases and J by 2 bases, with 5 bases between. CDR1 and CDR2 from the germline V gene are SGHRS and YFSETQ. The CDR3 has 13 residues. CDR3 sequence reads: CASSLELQETQYF. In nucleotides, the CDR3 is TGCGCCAGCAGCTTGGAGCTACAAGAGACCCAGTACTTC.

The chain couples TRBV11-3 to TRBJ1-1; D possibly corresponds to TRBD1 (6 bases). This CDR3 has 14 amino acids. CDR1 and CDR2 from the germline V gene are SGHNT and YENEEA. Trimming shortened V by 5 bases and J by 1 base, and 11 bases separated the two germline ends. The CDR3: CASSARGSNTEAFF. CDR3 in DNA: TGTGCCAGCAGCGCCAGGGGTTCGAACACTGAAGCTTTCTTT.

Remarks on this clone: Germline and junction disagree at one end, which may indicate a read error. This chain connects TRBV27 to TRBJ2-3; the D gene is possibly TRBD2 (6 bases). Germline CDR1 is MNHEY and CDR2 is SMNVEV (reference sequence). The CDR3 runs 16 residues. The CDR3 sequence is CASRLSFGGFTDTQYF. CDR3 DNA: TGTGCCAGCAGATTATCCTTTGGAGGGTTCACAGATACGCAGTATTTT.

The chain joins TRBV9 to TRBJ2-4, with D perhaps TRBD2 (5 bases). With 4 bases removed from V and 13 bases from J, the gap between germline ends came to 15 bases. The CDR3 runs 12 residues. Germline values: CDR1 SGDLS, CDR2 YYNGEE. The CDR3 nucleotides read TGTGCCAGCAGCAACACCGAGGGTATACAGTACTTC. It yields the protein CASSNTEGIQYF.

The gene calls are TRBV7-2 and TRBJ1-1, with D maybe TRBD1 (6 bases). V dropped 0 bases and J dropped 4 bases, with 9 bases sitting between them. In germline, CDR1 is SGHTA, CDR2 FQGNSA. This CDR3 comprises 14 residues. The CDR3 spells CASSLAGQLTEAFF. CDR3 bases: TGTGCCAGCAGCTTAGCCGGACAGCTCACTGAAGCTTTCTTT.

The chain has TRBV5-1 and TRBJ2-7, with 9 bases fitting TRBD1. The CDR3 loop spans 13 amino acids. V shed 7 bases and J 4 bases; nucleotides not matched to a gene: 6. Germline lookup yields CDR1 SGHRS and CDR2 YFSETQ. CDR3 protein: CASSDRGPYEQYF. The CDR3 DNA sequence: TGCGCCAGCTCGGACAGGGGACCGTACGAGCAGTACTTC.

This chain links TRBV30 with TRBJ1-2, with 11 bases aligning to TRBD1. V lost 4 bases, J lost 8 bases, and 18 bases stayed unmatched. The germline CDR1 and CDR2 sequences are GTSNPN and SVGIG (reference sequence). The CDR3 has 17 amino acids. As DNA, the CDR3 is TGTGCCTGGATATTGGCCGCTCGGACAGGGGGCGCGGGCGGCTACACCTTC. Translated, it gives CAWILAARTGGAGGYTF.

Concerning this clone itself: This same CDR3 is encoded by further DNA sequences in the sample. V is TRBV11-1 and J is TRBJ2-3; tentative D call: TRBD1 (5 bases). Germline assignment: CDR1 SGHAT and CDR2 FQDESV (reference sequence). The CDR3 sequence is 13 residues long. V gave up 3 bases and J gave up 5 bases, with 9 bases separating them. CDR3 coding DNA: TGTGCCAGCAGCTTGGGGCGTTTAGATACGCAGTATTTT. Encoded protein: CASSLGRLDTQYF.

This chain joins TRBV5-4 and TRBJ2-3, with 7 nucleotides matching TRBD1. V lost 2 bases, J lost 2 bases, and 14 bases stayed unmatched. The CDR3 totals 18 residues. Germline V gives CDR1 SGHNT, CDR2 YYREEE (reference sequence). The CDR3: CASSLVQDSTGNTDTQYF. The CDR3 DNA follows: TGTGCCAGCAGCTTAGTCCAAGACTCGACAGGGAACACAGATACGCAGTATTTT. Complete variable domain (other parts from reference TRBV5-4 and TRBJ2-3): ETGVTQSPTHLIKTRGQQVTLRCSSQSGHNTVSWYQQALGQGPQFIFQYYREEENGRGNFPPRFSGLQFPNYSSELNVNALELDDSALYLCASSLVQDSTGNTDTQYFGPGTRLTVL.

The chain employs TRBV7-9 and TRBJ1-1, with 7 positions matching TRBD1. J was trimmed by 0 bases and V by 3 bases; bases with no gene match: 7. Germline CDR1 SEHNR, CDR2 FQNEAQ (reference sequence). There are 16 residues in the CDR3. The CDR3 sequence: CASSLGTDRLNTEAFF. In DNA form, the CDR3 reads TGTGCCAGCAGCTTGGGAACGGACAGGCTGAACACTGAAGCTTTCTTT.

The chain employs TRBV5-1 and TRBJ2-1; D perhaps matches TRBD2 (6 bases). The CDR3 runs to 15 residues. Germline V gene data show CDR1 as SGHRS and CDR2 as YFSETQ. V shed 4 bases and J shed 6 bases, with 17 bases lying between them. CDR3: CASSGMEGLPNEQFF. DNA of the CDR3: TGCGCCAGCAGCGGGATGGAGGGCCTACCCAATGAGCAGTTCTTC.

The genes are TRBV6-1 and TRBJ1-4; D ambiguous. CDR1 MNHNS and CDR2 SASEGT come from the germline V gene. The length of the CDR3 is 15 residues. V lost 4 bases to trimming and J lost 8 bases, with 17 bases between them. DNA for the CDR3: TGTGCCAGCAGTGTAAATGCCAAGCGGGGAGAAAAACTGTTTTTT. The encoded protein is CASSVNAKRGEKLFF.

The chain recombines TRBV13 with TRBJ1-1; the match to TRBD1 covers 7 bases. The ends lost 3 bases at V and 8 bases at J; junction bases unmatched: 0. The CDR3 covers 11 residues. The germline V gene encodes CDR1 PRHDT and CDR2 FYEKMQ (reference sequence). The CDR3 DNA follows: TGTGCCAGCAGCTTGGACAGGGAAGCTTTCTTT. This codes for CASSLDREAFF.